This TCR beta chain appears in the sequencing data of a study of brain metastases from non-small cell lung cancer. This clone came up a few times. Its target is not known. This CDR3 is also generated by other DNA sequences in the sample. Study results and caveats: Compared with primary tumors, brain metastases showed less T-cell infiltration.

The CDR3 has 14 residues. Per the germline V gene, CDR1 is KGHSH and CDR2 is LQKENI. V gave up 8 bases and J gave up 3 bases; unmatched junction bases: 7. Data came from immunoSEQ multiplex PCR; TCRdb stores just in-frame clones and leaves some out. The data contain around 3,500 clones, around 78% of them singletons. This clonotype originated in a donor aged 40 or over with non-small cell lung cancer. The material sequenced was primary lung tumor tissue. V usage is TRBV18 and J usage is TRBJ1-1; TRBD1 aligns across 9 bases. The CDR3, as DNA: TGTGCCAGCGAAGACAGGGGGAAGGACACTGAAGCTTTCTTT. Amino acids: CASEDRGKDTEAFF. Drawing the rest from reference TRBV18 and TRBJ1-1, the complete variable domain is NAGVMQNPRHLVRRRGQEARLRCSPMKGHSHVYWYRQLPEEGLKFMVYLQKENIIDESGMPKERFSAEFPKEGPSILRIQQVVRGDSAAYFCASEDRGKDTEAFFGQGTRLTVV.